Below are 25 T cell receptor beta chains sequenced from a single sample in a study of blood T cell repertoires in COVID-19 (dated by TCRdb to 2020 to 2022). The method behind the library was the immunoSEQ multiplex PCR assay. This is the immuneACCESS table as TCRdb keeps it, with only in-frame sequences that have V and J called. A part of the clones is gone; compared with another copy, unresolved V genes explain less than half, and the rest is unexplained. The sample contains tens of thousands of clones, about 91% of them found a single time. The ten largest account for 4.9% of the sample. Sequencing was done on a sample of peripheral blood. All receptors derive from a woman aged 45-60 years with active COVID-19.

The rearrangement links TRBV18 to TRBJ2-5, with 10 bases lining up with TRBD2. Germline V gene sequence: CDR1 KGHSH, CDR2 LQKENI. This CDR3 region has 16 residues. Losses at the gene ends were 3 bases for V and 5 bases for J; bases not matched to a gene: 9. CDR3 region: CASSPLSVAGGETQYF. The CDR3 nucleotides are TGTGCCAGCTCACCCCTCAGTGTAGCGGGAGGTGAGACCCAGTACTTC.

V usage is TRBV5-6 and J usage is TRBJ2-2, with 9 nucleotides matching TRBD2. The CDR3 runs 16 residues. J lost 6 bases, V lost 0 bases, and 6 bases had no gene match. CDR1 is SGHDT, CDR2 YYEEEE, per germline. The CDR3 nucleotides are TGTGCCAGCAGCTTGGTTAGCGGGAGTTTCGCCGGGGAGCTGTTTTTT. This translates into CASSLVSGSFAGELFF. Filled out from reference TRBV5-6 and TRBJ2-2, the complete variable domain reads DAGVTQSPTHLIKTRGQQVTLRCSPKSGHDTVSWYQQALGQGPQFIFQYYEEEERQRGNFPDRFSGHQFPNYSSELNVNALLLGDSALYLCASSLVSGSFAGELFFGEGSRLTVL.

The chain joins TRBV9 to TRBJ2-3; D call uncertain. The CDR3 covers 14 residues. Looked up from germline, CDR1 is SGDLS and CDR2 is YYNGEE. Trimming left V 4 bases short and J 2 bases short, with 11 bases between. The CDR3 loop is CASSPWAPTDTQYF. Here the CDR3 DNA reads TGTGCCAGCAGCCCGTGGGCACCCACAGATACGCAGTATTTT.

The chain joins TRBV10-1 to TRBJ2-3; the D is unclear. The CDR3 is 13 residues long. Germline V gene lookup returns CDR1 WNHNN and CDR2 SYGVQD (reference sequence). V dropped 8 bases and J dropped 5 bases, with 14 bases sitting between them. CDR3 residues: CASALEPRDTQYF. For the CDR3, the DNA is TGCGCCAGCGCCCTCGAACCCAGAGATACGCAGTATTTT.

The gene calls are TRBV7-2 and TRBJ2-7; D not certain. The CDR3 has 16 amino acids. Trimming removed 1 base at V and 5 bases at J, with 18 bases between. CDR1 is SGHTA and CDR2 is FQGNSA in the germline V gene. The CDR3 DNA reads TGTGCCAGCAGCTTAGTGGGCCCCGCTCTTTCCCACGAGCAGTACTTC. This sequence encodes CASSLVGPALSHEQYF.

The rearrangement links TRBV21-1 to TRBJ1-5; TRBD1 is the table's D call and was not checked against the DNA. TRBV21-1 is marked as a pseudogene. The CDR3 has 17 amino acids. CDR3 nucleotide sequence: TGTGCCAGCCTGAAAAGTCGGGGGACAGAAGGCAATCAGCCCCAGCATTTT. Protein sequence: CASLKSRGTEGNQPQHF.

A few counts support this clone. The chain links TRBV28 to TRBJ1-5, with a tentative D call TRBD1 (5 bases). Trimming shortened V by 1 base and J by 2 bases, and 9 bases separated the two germline ends. Germline CDR1 and CDR2: MDHEN and SYDVKM. The CDR3 has 15 amino acids. The CDR3 DNA sequence: TGTGCCAGCAGTTTATTCGGGGGTGGCAATCAGCCCCAGCATTTT. It encodes CASSLFGGGNQPQHF.

The V gene is TRBV9, the J gene TRBJ2-1; D possibly corresponds to TRBD2 (5 bases). The V end was cut by 3 bases, the J end by 7 bases, with 11 bases between. The CDR3 has 13 residues. Germline CDR1 reads SGDLS; CDR2 reads YYNGEE. CDR3 coding DNA: TGTGCCAGCAGCGCATTTCGGGAAAATGAGCAGTTCTTC. This gives the protein CASSAFRENEQFF.

The chain employs TRBV12-3 or TRBV12-4 and TRBJ2-3; no clear D. The CDR3 loop spans 13 amino acids. Trimming took off 1 base at V and 6 bases at J, with 8 bases between the two ends. CDR3 region: CASSLGYSDTQYF. As DNA, the CDR3 is TGTGCCAGCAGTTTAGGGTACTCCGATACGCAGTATTTT.

V usage is TRBV6-5 and J usage is TRBJ1-2; D unresolved. Germline V gene data show CDR1 as MNHEY and CDR2 as SVGAGI. V lost 0 bases and J lost 2, with 7 bases in between. CDR3 length: 14 residues. The CDR3 DNA sequence: TGTGCCAGCAGTTACTCGGGCCCAAACTATGGCTACACCTTC. This encodes CASSYSGPNYGYTF.

The chain has TRBV7-9 and TRBJ2-5; D might be TRBD1 (7 bases). Trimming left V 7 bases short and J 1 base short, with 16 bases between. This CDR3 is 15 amino acids long. CDR1 SEHNR and CDR2 FQNEAQ come from the germline V gene (reference sequence). As DNA, the CDR3 is TGTGCCAGCACCCCCCGGGGGACAGCCCAAGAGACCCAGTACTTC. Its protein product is CASTPRGTAQETQYF.

This chain links TRBV30 with TRBJ1-2; 9 nucleotides match TRBD1. Trimming cost V 0 bases and J 4 bases; bases outside gene matches: 6. The CDR3 is made up of 15 amino acids. The V gene's germline CDR1 is GTSNPN and CDR2 SVGIG (reference sequence). CDR3 sequence: CAWSVGDRGFYGYTF. Written as DNA, the CDR3 is TGTGCCTGGAGTGTGGGAGACAGGGGGTTCTATGGCTACACCTTC.

This rearrangement joins TRBV19 to TRBJ2-1; TRBD2 agrees at 14 bases. The CDR3 contains 15 residues. After removal of 9 bases from V and 7 bases from J, the junction contained 8 bases not matched to a gene. CDR1 LNHDA and CDR2 SQIVND come from the germline V gene (reference sequence). In nucleotides, the CDR3 is TGTGCCAGCCGTACGACTAGCGGGAGGGCAAATGAGCAGTTCTTC. Translating it yields CASRTTSGRANEQFF.

CDR3 amino acids: CASSLGPGLNNQPQHF. CDR3 bases: TGTGCCAGCAGCTTAGGCCCAGGCCTTAACAATCAGCCCCAGCATTTT. The rearrangement links TRBV7-9 to TRBJ1-5; unclear D gene. Trimming removed 1 base at V and 3 bases at J, with 13 bases between. From germline, CDR1 is SEHNR and CDR2 FQNEAQ (reference sequence). The CDR3 consists of 16 residues.

This chain links TRBV5-5 with TRBJ2-7, with TRBD1 as a possible D gene (6 bases). Between the trimmed V and J ends, which lost 3 bases and 5 bases, there was a span of 21 bases. The CDR3 is 16 amino acids. CDR1 and CDR2 (germline): SGHKS, YYEKEE (reference sequence). The DNA of the CDR3 is TGTGCCAGCAGCTCTCTCCCGCGGCAGGGGCCCCACGAGCAGTACTTC. It encodes CASSSLPRQGPHEQYF.

The CDR3 loop is CASSQPDRQVWGYGYTF. In nucleotides, the CDR3 is TGCGCCAGCAGCCAACCCGATCGACAGGTCTGGGGGTATGGCTACACCTTC. V and J are TRBV4-1 and TRBJ1-2, with a possible D match to TRBD1 (6 bases). The V gene's germline CDR1 is MGHRA and CDR2 YSYEKL. This CDR3 has 17 amino acids. The V gene lost 2 bases and the J gene lost 5 bases, with 21 bases spanning the gap.

This clone was seen a few times. The V gene is TRBV9, the J gene TRBJ2-1, with 7 bases fitting TRBD2. The length of the CDR3 is 17 residues. Trimming cost V 4 bases and J 0 bases; bases outside gene matches: 10. Germline loops: CDR1 SGDLS, CDR2 YYNGEE. Written as DNA, the CDR3 is TGTGCCAGCAGCCCACGGGCTAGCGGTACCTCCTACAATGAGCAGTTCTTC. Its protein is CASSPRASGTSYNEQFF.

This sequence joins TRBV12-3 or TRBV12-4 and TRBJ2-3; maybe TRBD2 (5 bases). V was shortened by 5 bases and J by 3 bases, with 9 bases between the two germline ends. CDR3 size: 13 residues. CDR3 amino acids: CASSTDSTDTQYF. CDR3 coding DNA: TGTGCCAGCAGTACGGACTCAACAGATACGCAGTATTTT.

This clone was observed a single time. The DNA of the CDR3 is TGTGCCAGCAGTTCCGACAGCGCCTACGAGCAGTACTTC. It is translated as CASSSDSAYEQYF. The genes are TRBV12-3 or TRBV12-4 and TRBJ2-7; D perhaps matches TRBD1 (5 bases). CDR3 length: 13 residues. V was trimmed by 4 bases and J by 2 bases, leaving 9 bases between them.

The chain uses TRBV9 and TRBJ1-1; D is unclear. The length of the CDR3 is 14 residues. CDR1 and CDR2 from the germline V gene are SGDLS and YYNGEE. V gave up 0 bases and J gave up 1 base, with 7 bases separating them. As DNA, the CDR3 is TGTGCCAGCAGCGTAGAAAGCGCGAACACTGAAGCTTTCTTT. Its protein product is CASSVESANTEAFF.

The table lists this clone with a count of one. The chain links TRBV24-1 to TRBJ2-7, with D unclear. The CDR3 extends over 12 amino acids. V gave up 0 bases and J gave up 6 bases, with 5 bases separating them. The V gene's germline CDR1 is KGHDR and CDR2 SFDVKD. CDR3: CATSDLRGEQYF. In nucleotides, the CDR3 is TGTGCCACCAGTGATTTGCGCGGCGAGCAGTACTTC.

The chain has TRBV25-1 and TRBJ1-2; D remains ambiguous. The V end lost 4 bases, the J end lost 7 bases, and 19 bases lay between the germline ends. Germline V lookup: CDR1 MGHDK, CDR2 SYGVNS. The CDR3 is made up of 15 amino acids. The CDR3 region is CASSGTAKSLRGYTF. CDR3 DNA sequence: TGTGCCAGCAGTGGAACAGCCAAAAGTCTTCGTGGCTACACCTTC.

This chain joins TRBV10-3 and TRBJ2-7; a weak D match, TRBD1 (5 bases). Trimming took 11 bases from V and 2 from J, leaving 16 bases between them. The CDR3 is 13 amino acids. Germline CDR1 ENHRY, CDR2 SYGVKD. CDR3 region: CAFRRDSTYEQYF. The DNA of the CDR3 is TGTGCCTTCCGCAGGGATTCCACCTACGAGCAGTACTTC.

The chain recombines TRBV9 with TRBJ1-2, with unresolved D. Looked up from germline, CDR1 is SGDLS and CDR2 is YYNGEE. This CDR3 region has 16 residues. V gave up 2 bases and J gave up 4 bases, with 18 bases separating them. CDR3 sequence (DNA): TGTGCCAGCAGCGTGACTGCAATGGGCGGAGGCTATGGCTACACCTTC. Amino acids: CASSVTAMGGGYGYTF.

The chain employs TRBV30 and TRBJ2-3, with 10 bases that match TRBD2. V trimming: 0 bases; J trimming: 3 bases; junction bases outside the gene matches: 6. In germline, CDR1 is GTSNPN, CDR2 SVGIG (reference sequence). The CDR3 runs 16 residues. DNA for the CDR3: TGTGCCTGGAGTGTACCAGCGACTAGCGGGACAGATACGCAGTATTTT. It translates to CAWSVPATSGTDTQYF. Together with reference TRBV30 and TRBJ2-3, the CDR3 gives the full variable domain: SQTIHQWPATLVQPVGSPLSLECTVEGTSNPNLYWYRQAAGRGLQLLFYSVGIGQISSEVPQNLSASRPQDRQFILSSKKLLLSDSGFYLCAWSVPATSGTDTQYFGPGTRLTVL.